The 17 T cell receptor beta chains presented below share a single source sample, sequenced in a study of T cells after yellow fever vaccination. TCRdb reprocessed the 5' RACE reads with MiXCR, giving one entry per CDR3 protein. This table holds roughly 160,000 distinct CDR3 sequences, 9.3% found once. The sample here was CD8+ T cells sorted from PBMCs, taken 45 days after the yellow fever booster vaccination. The receptors were sampled from a man aged 18 to 29 who received the YFV17D yellow fever vaccine.

V usage is TRBV20-1 and J usage is TRBJ2-1; 7 bases align to TRBD1. Germline lookup yields CDR1 DFQATT and CDR2 SNEGSKA (reference sequence). The J segment lost 6 bases and the V segment lost 3 bases, leaving 11 bases of the junction unmatched. The CDR3 sequence is 15 residues long. The CDR3 DNA is TGCAGTGCTAGTAAGTACAGGACAGGAGGCAATGAGCAGTTCTTC. Its translation is CSASKYRTGGNEQFF.

This clonotype was detected a few times. The chain carries TRBV6-5 and TRBJ2-3, with 8 bases matching TRBD1. Per germline, CDR1 MNHEY and CDR2 SVGAGI. J was trimmed by 4 bases and V by 2 bases; bases with no gene match: 5. The CDR3 is 15 residues long. This chain's CDR3 is CASSYKQGEPDTQYF. Written as DNA, the CDR3 is TGTGCCAGCAGTTACAAACAGGGGGAACCAGATACGCAGTATTTT.

This clonotype appeared a few times. The chain carries TRBV4-1 and TRBJ2-7; D is possibly TRBD2 (5 bases). This CDR3 is built from 14 residues. V was clipped by 2 bases and J by 5 bases, with 13 bases between them. Germline V gene data show CDR1 as MGHRA and CDR2 as YSYEKL. The CDR3 DNA follows: TGCGCCAGCAGCCAACTCCTGGCCGGGGACGAGCAGTACTTC. It translates to CASSQLLAGDEQYF.

The chain joins TRBV12-3 or TRBV12-4 to TRBJ2-5; possibly TRBD1 or TRBD2 for D (6 bases each). V gave up 3 bases and J gave up 5 bases, with 13 bases separating them. There are 14 residues in the CDR3. The CDR3 DNA sequence: TGTGCCAGCAGTTTGGGGGGCAGCCACGAGACCCAGTACTTC. It codes for CASSLGGSHETQYF.

There are a few counts of this clonotype. The chain carries TRBV5-1 and TRBJ1-5; maybe TRBD1 (5 bases). Germline lookup yields CDR1 SGHRS and CDR2 YFSETQ. The CDR3 has 17 residues. V gave up 8 bases and J gave up 1 base, with 22 bases separating them. CDR3 region: CARSRDREPISNQPQHF. CDR3 nucleotide sequence: TGCGCCAGGTCCCGGGACCGGGAACCCATCAGCAATCAGCCCCAGCATTTT.

The chain has TRBV19 and TRBJ1-5; D is uncertain. Trimming removed 3 bases from V and 0 bases from J, with 9 bases in between. The CDR3 sequence is 15 residues long. CDR1 LNHDA and CDR2 SQIVND come from the germline V gene (reference sequence). CDR3 DNA: TGTGCCAGTAGTATGGGAGAGTATAGCAATCAGCCCCAGCATTTT. Residues: CASSMGEYSNQPQHF.

This clonotype appeared a few times. This sequence joins TRBV7-2 and TRBJ2-7; 8 nucleotides align to TRBD1. Trimming cost V 5 bases and J 2 bases; bases outside gene matches: 8. CDR3 size: 15 residues. CDR1 is SGHTA and CDR2 is FQGNSA in the germline V gene. CDR3 in DNA: TGTGCCAGCAGCATCAGGGACAGGAGACCCTACGAGCAGTACTTC. Amino acid sequence: CASSIRDRRPYEQYF.

This clonotype was counted a few times. This chain connects TRBV6-5 to TRBJ2-3, with TRBD1 matching 11 bases. Germline V gene data show CDR1 as MNHEY and CDR2 as SVGAGI. V dropped 4 bases and J dropped 6; count of bases not matched to a gene: 6. CDR3 size: 15 residues. CDR3 sequence (DNA): TGTGCCAGCAGTTGGACAGGGGGCGTTATGGATACGCAGTATTTT. It encodes CASSWTGGVMDTQYF.

The table lists this clonotype with a few counts. The chain combines TRBV7-9 with TRBJ1-2; D is unclear. Trimming took 7 bases from V and 4 from J, leaving 10 bases between them. This CDR3 contains 12 residues. From germline, CDR1 is SEHNR and CDR2 FQNEAQ (reference sequence). CDR3 amino acids: CASTEAGYGYTF. CDR3 sequence (DNA): TGTGCCAGCACCGAAGCGGGCTATGGCTACACCTTC. The variable domain in full, completed from reference TRBV7-9 and TRBJ1-2, reads DTGVSQNPRHKITKRGQNVTFRCDPISEHNRLYWYRQTLGQGPEFLTYFQNEAQLEKSRLLSDRFSAERPKGSFSTLEIQRTEQGDSAMYLCASTEAGYGYTFGSGTRLTVV.

V usage is TRBV20-1 and J usage is TRBJ2-1; D may correspond to TRBD1 or TRBD2 (6 bases each). Germline assignment: CDR1 DFQATT and CDR2 SNEGSKA (reference sequence). This CDR3 comprises 15 residues. The ends were cut back, 0 bases at V and 8 bases at J, with 17 bases in the middle. The DNA for the CDR3 is TGCAGTGCTAGAGATTACCGGGGGCGGGAATATGAGCAGTTCTTC. It codes for CSARDYRGREYEQFF.

This clonotype was detected only a few times. The chain joins TRBV29-1 to TRBJ2-3, with no clear D. This CDR3 is built from 12 residues. Looked up from germline, CDR1 is SQVTM and CDR2 is ANQGSEA. V gave up 1 base and J gave up 2 bases, with 4 bases separating them. The CDR3 coding sequence is TGCAGCGTTGAAGGCGACACAGATACGCAGTATTTT. It translates to CSVEGDTDTQYF.

This clonotype has more than one count but fewer than ten. The chain recombines TRBV4-1 with TRBJ2-1, with 8 bases identical to TRBD1. Germline-derived CDR1 and CDR2 are MGHRA and YSYEKL. J gave up 14 bases and V 4 bases, and 10 bases lay outside the gene matches. The CDR3 is 13 amino acids. CDR3 in amino acids: CASSPGQGKFKFF. CDR3 bases: TGCGCCAGCAGCCCTGGACAGGGAAAGTTCAAGTTCTTC.

There are a few counts of this clonotype. This chain connects TRBV12-5 to TRBJ1-1; possible D gene TRBD1, 5 bases. In germline, CDR1 is LGHNT, CDR2 FRNRAP. Trimming stripped 7 bases from V and 6 bases from J, with 12 bases between. The CDR3 runs to 12 residues. The CDR3 DNA is TGTGCTAGTGCGGCAGGGATTTCTGAAGCTTTCTTT. It is translated as CASAAGISEAFF. Together with reference TRBV12-5 and TRBJ1-1, the CDR3 gives the full variable domain: DARVTQTPRHKVTEMGQEVTMRCQPILGHNTVFWYRQTMMQGLELLAYFRNRAPLDDSGMPKDRFSAEMPDATLATLKIQPSEPRDSAVYFCASAAGISEAFFGQGTRLTVV.

This clonotype was observed many times. The gene calls are TRBV4-3 and TRBJ1-6; D may be TRBD1 (5 bases). The germline V and J ends were trimmed by 0 bases and 4 bases, with 16 bases remaining between them. The CDR3 is 18 amino acids. In germline, CDR1 is LGHNA, CDR2 YSLEER. Here the CDR3 DNA reads TGCGCCAGCAGCCAAGAGATCCTCCTTTCAGGGTATAATTCACCCCTCCACTTT. Encoded protein: CASSQEILLSGYNSPLHF.

The chain is built from TRBV6-1 and TRBJ2-2; D is ambiguous. The CDR3 has 15 amino acids. V was cut by 7 bases and J by 0 bases, with 12 bases left in between. Germline loops: CDR1 MNHNS, CDR2 SASEGT. CDR3 region: CASTPSQANTGELFF. The CDR3 nucleotides read TGTGCCAGCACCCCGAGCCAGGCGAACACCGGGGAGCTGTTTTTT.

This sequence joins TRBV13 and TRBJ2-4; 8 bases line up with TRBD1. The germline V gene encodes CDR1 PRHDT and CDR2 FYEKMQ (reference sequence). The V segment lost 4 bases and the J segment 1 base; nucleotides outside the gene matches: 12. There are 18 residues in the CDR3. Here the CDR3 DNA reads TGTGCCAGCAGCTGGTCCCGGGACAGGTCCGGGGCCAAAAACATTCAGTACTTC. This encodes CASSWSRDRSGAKNIQYF.

This clonotype was detected many times. The gene calls are TRBV11-2 and TRBJ2-1; 11 bases map to TRBD2. V lost 4 bases and J lost 5; bases outside the gene matches: 1. The CDR3 length is 14 residues. Germline values: CDR1 SGHAT, CDR2 FQNNGV. Written as DNA, the CDR3 is TGTGCCAGCAGCTCGGGACTAGCGGACAATGAGCAGTTCTTC. Its translation is CASSSGLADNEQFF.